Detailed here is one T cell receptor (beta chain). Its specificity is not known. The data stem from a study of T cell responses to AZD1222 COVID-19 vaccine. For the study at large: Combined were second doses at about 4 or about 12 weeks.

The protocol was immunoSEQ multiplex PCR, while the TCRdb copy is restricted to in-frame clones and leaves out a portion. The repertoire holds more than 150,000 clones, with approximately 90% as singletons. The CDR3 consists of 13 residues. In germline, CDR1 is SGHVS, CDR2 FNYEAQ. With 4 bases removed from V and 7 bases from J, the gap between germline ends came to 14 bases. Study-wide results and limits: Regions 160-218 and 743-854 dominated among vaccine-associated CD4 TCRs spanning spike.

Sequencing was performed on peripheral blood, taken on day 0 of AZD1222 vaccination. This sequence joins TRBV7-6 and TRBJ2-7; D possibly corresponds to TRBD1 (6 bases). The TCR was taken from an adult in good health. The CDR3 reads CASSSRHREEQYF. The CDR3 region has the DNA TGTGCCAGCAGCTCCCGGCACAGGGAAGAGCAGTACTTC.